This T cell receptor (beta chain) was obtained from a study of molecular identifiers for immune sequencing clone quantification listed by TCRdb under 2018. Study-wide context: For a replicate experiment, the RNA from either 20,000 or 100,000 naive CD8 T cells was divided into five aliquots, and four of those aliquots went on to sequencing. This methods study benchmarked molecular-identifier clustering-based TCR repertoire sequencing (MIDCIRS) and TCR RNA copy counting, using CD8 T cells to do so. Paper-wide results and their limitations: Clones above 20 RNA copies held over 99% of molecules in CMV-specific effector cells but under 1% in naive cells. When barcode sub-clustering was omitted, TCR diversity was inflated by chimeric consensus sequences, with chimeras reaching as high as 47%. Modeling indicated roughly 3.2 TCR RNA copies recovered per cell, compared with approximately 10 by digital PCR, which implies a capture efficiency of approximately 30%. Highly expanded clone sizes could be underestimated if identical TCR molecules share a barcode. The naive libraries included spiked-in Jurkat TCR RNA (around 9 copies' worth), and this RNA is not part of the donor repertoire. Spiked-in Jurkat TCR RNA equivalent to a single cell was reported to be detectable even among some 910,000 naive CD8 T cells.

CDR1 and CDR2 are read off the germline V gene as MNHEY and SVGAGI. The V and J ends are trimmed by 4 bases and 4 bases, leaving 9 bases between them. Inclusive of the bounding cysteine and phenylalanine, the CDR3 is 13 residues long. The retained sequence is limited to the CDR3, 39 bases, with the frame set at the first base. Libraries of naive CD8 T cells were built from around 20,000 to 1,000,000 sorted cells, with 10%, 30% or 50% of the purified RNA used. Naive CD8 T cells, defined as CD8+CD4-CCR7+CD45RA+, were FACS-sorted into RLT Plus buffer on a BD FACSAria II. To test detection sensitivity, Jurkat RNA equivalent to under 12 TCR copies was spiked into samples of roughly 18,000-1,000,000 naive CD8 T cells. CD8 T cells were enriched with RosetteSep CD8+ T Cell Enrichment Cocktail and Ficoll-Paque, followed by ACK red cell lysis. In this sample, this clonotype turned up a few times. Its antigen remains undetermined. Base qualities are missing; no much larger clone stands one base away.

Library construction relied on PCR. These reads were obtained on a NextSeq 500. Bulk TCR libraries were generated as previously described, with the TCR primers listed in Table S5 used. Total RNA was purified with the Qiagen AllPrep DNA/RNA kit. Before analysis, reads from multiple sequencing runs of one library were combined. Under the source paper's analysis protocol: Reads were retained only if the reads had an exact TCR constant sequence, and the retained reads were trimmed to 150 nt and grouped according to their 12-nt molecular barcodes. Reads inside each barcode group were sub-clustered using a 15% Levenshtein threshold, and a quality-weighted consensus sequence was constructed for each RNA molecule. Non-functional sequences were removed, as were lower-count sequences one edit away from another. On the basis of fitting two negative binomial distributions, barcode sub-clusters with fewer than 20% of the maximum read count were discarded. TCRdb reprocessing: public reads trimmed at Q25 with fastp, clones called with MiXCR, in-frame beta chains kept. Each CDR3 protein appears once, grouped with its most common genes and DNA. These V and J calls originate from TCRdb's pipeline instead of the authors' own analysis. A total of 460,000 or so distinct CDR3 sequences appear in this sample, roughly 24% of them only once. Of the sample, around 0.8% is held by the ten largest clones.

The sequencing input was naive CD8+ T cells from blood, with Jurkat cell RNA spiked in. What this sample's cell subset or site label stands for: FACS-sorted CD8+CD4-CCR7+CD45RA+ naive T cells. The TCR sequence derives from a human donor in good health. Some libraries in this study had Jurkat cell RNA spiked in. The chain couples TRBV6-5 to TRBJ2-3; a confident D gene designation cannot be given. The CDR3 reads as follows: CASSSASADTQYF. In nucleotides, the sequence is TGTGCCAGCAGTTCCGCATCGGCAGATACGCAGTATTTT.